The rows below give T cell receptor beta chains drawn from one sample of a study of OX40 agonist ivuxolimab in advanced cancers. This table comes from immunoSEQ multiplex PCR, and its TCRdb copy is limited to in-frame clones, with some not included. Altogether approximately 70,000 clones are present, 84% being singletons, with the ten largest covering approximately 8%. Sequences were derived from CD4+ or CD8+ T cells sorted from blood, sampled in a trial of the OX40 agonist ivuxolimab. The receptors derive from an adult with an advanced solid tumor such as melanoma, head and neck, liver or kidney cancer. Each CDR3 is given with its conserved first and last residue. D genes are given only for firm matches. Clone sizes are given selectively: once, few, many, or a class where the clone is expanded.

j_call: TRBJ2-5
d_call: NA
clone_size: NA
v_call: TRBV4-2
cdr3_aa: CASSQGPRGYQETQYF
cdr3_nt: TGTGCCAGCAGCCAAGGGCCCAGGGGCTACCAAGAGACCCAGTACTTC

j_call: TRBJ2-3
d_call: NA
clone_size: NA
v_call: TRBV18
cdr3_aa: CASSSRHTDTQYF
cdr3_nt: TGTGCCAGCTCATCACGGCACACAGATACGCAGTATTTT

j_call: TRBJ1-1
d_call: NA
clone_size: NA
v_call: TRBV5-1
cdr3_aa: CASSLPEDTEAFF
cdr3_nt: TGCGCCAGCAGCTTACCAGAGGACACTGAAGCTTTCTTT

j_call: TRBJ2-7
d_call: NA
clone_size: NA
v_call: TRBV4-2
cdr3_aa: CASSQAFLSYEQYF
cdr3_nt: TGTGCCAGCAGCCAAGCATTCCTCTCCTACGAGCAGTACTTC

j_call: TRBJ2-7
d_call: NA
clone_size: NA
v_call: TRBV27
cdr3_aa: CASSLQASSYEQYF
cdr3_nt: TGTGCCAGCAGCCTACAGGCTAGCTCCTACGAGCAGTACTTC

j_call: TRBJ1-4
d_call: TRBD1
clone_size: once
v_call: TRBV15
cdr3_aa: CATSTRDRGTNEKLFF
cdr3_nt: TGTGCCACCAGCACCCGGGACAGGGGAACTAATGAAAAACTGTTTTTT

j_call: TRBJ1-5
d_call: TRBD1
clone_size: once
v_call: TRBV2
cdr3_aa: CASRGTASNQPQHF
cdr3_nt: TGTGCCAGCAGAGGGACAGCTAGCAATCAGCCCCAGCATTTT

j_call: TRBJ2-2
d_call: TRBD1
clone_size: NA
v_call: TRBV19
cdr3_aa: CASSSWDRGVGELFF
cdr3_nt: TGTGCCAGTAGTTCCTGGGACAGGGGAGTCGGGGAGCTGTTTTTT

j_call: TRBJ1-6
d_call: NA
clone_size: once
v_call: TRBV11-1
cdr3_aa: CASSPDRYNSPLHF
cdr3_nt: TGTGCCAGCAGTCCGGACAGATATAATTCACCCCTCCACTTT

j_call: TRBJ1-6
d_call: NA
clone_size: NA
v_call: TRBV7-6
cdr3_aa: CASSLSQQGILHF
cdr3_nt: TGTGCCAGCAGCTTAAGCCAGCAGGGCATCCTCCACTTT

j_call: TRBJ1-2
d_call: NA
clone_size: once
v_call: TRBV7-2
cdr3_aa: CASSLREGNYGYTF
cdr3_nt: TGTGCCAGCAGCTTAAGGGAGGGGAACTATGGCTACACCTTC

j_call: TRBJ1-1
d_call: NA
clone_size: NA
v_call: TRBV10-3
cdr3_aa: CAISESSAENTEAFF
cdr3_nt: TGTGCCATCAGTGAGTCGTCGGCGGAGAACACTGAAGCTTTCTTT

j_call: TRBJ1-5
d_call: NA
clone_size: NA
v_call: TRBV19
cdr3_aa: CASKGGEYSNQPQHF
cdr3_nt: TGTGCCAGTAAAGGCGGGGAGTATAGCAATCAGCCCCAGCATTTT

j_call: TRBJ1-5
d_call: TRBD1
clone_size: few
v_call: TRBV28
cdr3_aa: CASRISGTGVQPQHF
cdr3_nt: TGTGCCAGCAGGATCTCCGGGACAGGGGTTCAGCCCCAGCATTTT

j_call: TRBJ2-7
d_call: TRBD1
clone_size: NA
v_call: TRBV5-1
cdr3_aa: CASSFHGQGDYEQYF
cdr3_nt: TGCGCCAGCAGCTTTCATGGACAGGGAGACTACGAGCAGTACTTC

j_call: TRBJ1-5
d_call: NA
clone_size: NA
v_call: TRBV6-6
cdr3_aa: CASIEATGYNQPQHF
cdr3_nt: TGTGCCAGCATTGAGGCGACAGGATACAATCAGCCCCAGCATTTT

j_call: TRBJ2-3
d_call: NA
clone_size: NA
v_call: TRBV18
cdr3_aa: CASSPSLGGTDTQYF
cdr3_nt: TGTGCCAGCTCACCATCCCTAGGAGGGACAGATACGCAGTATTTT

j_call: TRBJ2-1
d_call: NA
clone_size: NA
v_call: TRBV7-9
cdr3_aa: CASSSDNFGSGGGGEQFF
cdr3_nt: TGTGCCAGCAGCTCAGACAACTTTGGGTCCGGCGGAGGTGGTGAGCAGTTCTTC

j_call: TRBJ1-1
d_call: TRBD1
clone_size: few
v_call: TRBV7-9
cdr3_aa: CASSSSGQGHTEAFF
cdr3_nt: TGTGCCAGCAGCTCCTCCGGACAGGGGCACACTGAAGCTTTCTTT

j_call: TRBJ2-1
d_call: NA
clone_size: NA
v_call: TRBV11-3
cdr3_aa: CASTARDGYNEQFF
cdr3_nt: TGTGCCAGCACCGCACGCGACGGCTACAATGAGCAGTTCTTC

j_call: TRBJ2-3
d_call: TRBD1
clone_size: NA
v_call: TRBV15
cdr3_aa: CATSRDRGLVDTQYF
cdr3_nt: TGTGCCACCAGCCGGGACAGGGGGCTGGTAGATACGCAGTATTTT

j_call: TRBJ2-3
d_call: TRBD1
clone_size: NA
v_call: TRBV18
cdr3_aa: CASSPAGTGIYTDTQYF
cdr3_nt: TGTGCCAGCTCACCAGCCGGGACAGGGATTTACACAGATACGCAGTATTTT

j_call: TRBJ2-5
d_call: TRBD1
clone_size: NA
v_call: TRBV6-1
cdr3_aa: CASSERGGWETQYF
cdr3_nt: TGTGCCAGCAGTGAAAGAGGGGGCTGGGAGACCCAGTACTTC

j_call: TRBJ1-5
d_call: NA
clone_size: NA
v_call: TRBV7-9
cdr3_aa: CASSLNQQPQHF
cdr3_nt: TGTGCCAGCAGCTTAAACCAGCAGCCCCAGCATTTT

j_call: TRBJ1-1
d_call: NA
clone_size: NA
v_call: TRBV2
cdr3_aa: CASSATGNTEAFF
cdr3_nt: TGTGCCAGCAGTGCGACAGGGAACACTGAAGCTTTCTTT

j_call: TRBJ2-2
d_call: NA
clone_size: NA
v_call: TRBV27
cdr3_aa: CASSWHQNTGELFF
cdr3_nt: TGTGCCAGCAGTTGGCACCAGAACACCGGGGAGCTGTTTTTT

j_call: TRBJ2-7
d_call: TRBD1
clone_size: NA
v_call: TRBV28
cdr3_aa: CASSPLRQGISYEQYF
cdr3_nt: TGTGCCAGCAGCCCTCTCCGACAGGGCATTAGCTACGAGCAGTACTTC

j_call: TRBJ2-1
d_call: NA
clone_size: NA
v_call: TRBV5-1
cdr3_aa: CASTRLVGYEQFF
cdr3_nt: TGCGCCAGCACCCGCTTGGTGGGCTATGAGCAGTTCTTC

j_call: TRBJ2-1
d_call: TRBD2
clone_size: NA
v_call: TRBV4-2
cdr3_aa: CASSRTRTSGGAFGHEQFF
cdr3_nt: TGTGCCAGCAGCCGGACGAGGACTAGCGGGGGTGCTTTTGGGCATGAGCAGTTCTTC

j_call: TRBJ1-1
d_call: NA
clone_size: NA
v_call: TRBV29-1
cdr3_aa: CSAEGGQLNTEAFF
cdr3_nt: TGCAGCGCCGAGGGGGGACAATTGAACACTGAAGCTTTCTTT

j_call: TRBJ2-1
d_call: TRBD2
clone_size: few
v_call: TRBV5-1
cdr3_aa: CASSLGGSSYNEQFF
cdr3_nt: TGCGCCAGCAGCTTGGGCGGGAGCTCCTACAATGAGCAGTTCTTC

j_call: TRBJ2-1
d_call: TRBD2
clone_size: NA
v_call: TRBV5-4
cdr3_aa: CASSPASGTPKFF
cdr3_nt: TGTGCCAGCAGCCCGGCGAGCGGGACGCCTAAGTTCTTC

j_call: TRBJ2-7
d_call: TRBD2
clone_size: NA
v_call: TRBV4-2
cdr3_aa: CASSQGLAGNEQYF
cdr3_nt: TGTGCCAGCAGCCAAGGACTAGCGGGAAACGAGCAGTACTTC

j_call: TRBJ2-1
d_call: TRBD1
clone_size: NA
v_call: TRBV7-3
cdr3_aa: CASSRWTGYEQFF
cdr3_nt: TGTGCCAGCAGCCGCTGGACAGGCTATGAGCAGTTCTTC

j_call: TRBJ1-6
d_call: NA
clone_size: once
v_call: TRBV28
cdr3_aa: CASSLGTFYNSPLHF
cdr3_nt: TGTGCCAGCAGTTTAGGGACTTTCTATAATTCACCCCTCCACTTT

j_call: TRBJ1-3
d_call: NA
clone_size: once
v_call: TRBV6-6
cdr3_aa: CASSYSTPGPGNTIYF
cdr3_nt: TGTGCCAGCAGTTACTCGACCCCAGGGCCCGGAAACACCATATATTTT

j_call: TRBJ1-2
d_call: TRBD1
clone_size: NA
v_call: TRBV28
cdr3_aa: CASSIIGTGAGYGYTF
cdr3_nt: TGTGCCAGCAGTATCATAGGGACAGGGGCTGGCTATGGCTACACCTTC

j_call: TRBJ2-7
d_call: NA
clone_size: once
v_call: TRBV7-2
cdr3_aa: CASSLVGPSEQYF
cdr3_nt: TGTGCCAGCAGCCTAGTGGGGCCGAGCGAGCAGTACTTC

j_call: TRBJ1-1
d_call: NA
clone_size: NA
v_call: TRBV19
cdr3_aa: CASSIDFGRTEAFF
cdr3_nt: TGTGCCAGTAGTATAGATTTCGGGAGGACTGAAGCTTTCTTT

j_call: TRBJ2-7
d_call: TRBD1
clone_size: NA
v_call: TRBV5-1
cdr3_aa: CASSLGRTGEYEQYF
cdr3_nt: TGCGCCAGCAGCTTGGGGCGGACAGGGGAGTACGAGCAGTACTTC